The 20 T cell receptor beta chains below come from one sample, sequenced in a study of shared clonotypes between healthy human individuals. Some clones are missing from TCRdb's copy, which holds only in-frame ones; the method was immunoSEQ multiplex PCR. Found here are 1 million to 1.3 million clones, 75% to 80% of them singletons; the top ten hold roughly 0.62%. Material for sequencing was memory CD4+ T cells from PBMCs. Subset: CD45RA-negative fraction. These receptors all come from a man between 18 and 29 years old in good health. Some clones in this sample may be carry-over from other donors' samples.

CDR3 loop: CASSRQSRNMNTEAFF. CDR3 DNA: TGCGCCAGCAGTAGGCAGAGTAGAAATATGAACACTGAAGCTTTCTTT. The chain combines TRBV5-1 with TRBJ1-1, with D unclear. With 5 bases removed from V and 0 bases from J, the gap between germline ends came to 17 bases. This CDR3 is built from 16 residues. In germline, CDR1 is SGHRS, CDR2 YFSETQ.

The chain combines TRBV28 with TRBJ1-1; D remains ambiguous. Germline lookup yields CDR1 MDHEN and CDR2 SYDVKM. The CDR3 is 13 residues long. Trimming stripped 11 bases from V and 4 bases from J, with 17 bases between. The CDR3 bases are TGTGCCGTACTCCGGTCCCCCGCCACTGAAGCTTTCTTT. This encodes CAVLRSPATEAFF.

This clone came up a few times. In DNA, the CDR3 is TGTGCCAGCAGTGTACGGAGGGGAAGCACAGATACGCAGTATTTT. Translated, it gives CASSVRRGSTDTQYF. The rearrangement joins TRBV6-1 to TRBJ2-3; D is perhaps TRBD2 (6 bases). CDR3 length equals 15 residues. The V gene's germline CDR1 is MNHNS and CDR2 SASEGT. With 4 bases removed from V and 0 bases from J, the gap between germline ends came to 11 bases.

This chain connects TRBV5-1 to TRBJ2-7; D is ambiguous. The CDR3 is 12 amino acids. Trimming removed 0 bases from V and 6 bases from J, with 7 bases in between. Germline V gene data show CDR1 as SGHRS and CDR2 as YFSETQ. The CDR3 loop reads CASSLVGAEQYF. The CDR3 DNA is TGCGCCAGCAGCTTGGTCGGCGCCGAGCAGTACTTC. The variable domain in full, with the rest retrieved from reference TRBV5-1 and TRBJ2-7, is KAGVTQTPRYLIKTRGQQVTLSCSPISGHRSVSWYQQTPGQGLQFLFEYFSETQRNKGNFPGRFSGRQFSNSRSEMNVSTLELGDSALYLCASSLVGAEQYFGPGTRLTVT.

The chain links TRBV6-1 to TRBJ1-4, with a weak D call TRBD1 (6 bases). The CDR3 spans 17 residues. CDR1 MNHNS and CDR2 SASEGT come from the germline V gene. V gave up 4 bases and J gave up 0 bases, with 15 bases separating them. The CDR3 sequence: CASSGHRTVSTNEKLFF. For the CDR3, the DNA is TGTGCCAGCAGTGGGCATAGGACAGTCTCAACTAATGAAAAACTGTTTTTT.

The chain employs TRBV28 and TRBJ2-7; tentatively, D is TRBD2 (7 bases). This CDR3 has 15 amino acids. Germline-derived CDR1 and CDR2 are MDHEN and SYDVKM. V dropped 6 bases and J dropped 2 bases, with 17 bases sitting between them. CDR3 DNA sequence: TGTGCCAGCAGAATGGGGGGGGGCGGCCCCTACGAGCAGTACTTC. It translates to CASRMGGGGPYEQYF.

V usage is TRBV30 and J usage is TRBJ2-7; TRBD1 matches 9 bases. The V gene end was trimmed by 3 bases and the J gene end by 5 bases; junction bases not matched to a gene: 8. This CDR3 spans 14 amino acids. CDR1 GTSNPN and CDR2 SVGIG come from the germline V gene (reference sequence). CDR3 sequence: CAWSPGTGFDEQYF. CDR3 nucleotides: TGTGCCTGGAGCCCCGGGACAGGGTTCGACGAGCAGTACTTC.

This rearrangement joins TRBV6-1 to TRBJ1-1; D perhaps matches TRBD1 (5 bases). V was clipped by 7 bases and J by 1 base, with 10 bases between them. Per the germline V gene, CDR1 is MNHNS and CDR2 is SASEGT. The length of the CDR3 is 13 residues. The CDR3 here is CASTPGGNTEAFF. The CDR3 region has the DNA TGTGCCAGCACCCCCGGGGGGAACACTGAAGCTTTCTTT.

The chain carries TRBV10-3 and TRBJ2-1; no firm D call. V shed 3 bases and J shed 4 bases, with 10 bases lying between them. This CDR3 has 14 residues. The V gene's germline CDR1 is ENHRY and CDR2 SYGVKD. The DNA for the CDR3 is TGTGCCATCAGTGAATATTCGGGTTACAATGAGCAGTTCTTC. It encodes CAISEYSGYNEQFF.

The V and J genes are TRBV15 and TRBJ1-3; no clear D gene. CDR1 and CDR2 from the germline V gene are LNHNV and YYDKDF (reference sequence). Trimming removed 1 base from V and 8 bases from J, with 15 bases in between. CDR3 length: 15 amino acids. CDR3 amino acids: CATSRGAFNRDTIYF. DNA of the CDR3: TGTGCCACCAGCAGAGGGGCCTTTAATAGGGACACCATATATTTT. The complete variable domain, with remaining parts taken from reference TRBV15 and TRBJ1-3, reads DAMVIQNPRYQVTQFGKPVTLSCSQTLNHNVMYWYQQKSSQAPKLLFHYYDKDFNNEADTPDNFQSRRPNTSFCFLDIRSPGLGDTAMYLCATSRGAFNRDTIYFGEGSWLTVV.

The V call is TRBV7-9, the J call TRBJ1-1; unclear D gene. This CDR3 has 14 amino acids. Between the trimmed V and J ends, which lost 7 bases and 0 bases, there was a span of 12 bases. CDR1 is SEHNR, CDR2 FQNEAQ, per germline (reference sequence). This CDR3 is CASTPVPLNTEAFF. CDR3 DNA sequence: TGTGCCAGCACCCCCGTGCCCCTGAACACTGAAGCTTTCTTT.

The V gene is TRBV5-1, the J gene TRBJ2-2, with TRBD2 matching over 10 bases. With 2 bases clipped from V and 6 bases from J, the junction kept 4 bases outside the gene matches. The CDR3 has 15 residues. In germline, CDR1 is SGHRS, CDR2 YFSETQ. CDR3 sequence reads: CASSFLAGASGELFF. The DNA for the CDR3 is TGCGCCAGCAGCTTCCTAGCGGGAGCGTCCGGGGAGCTGTTTTTT.

The table lists this clone with many counts. The chain has TRBV2 and TRBJ1-2; tentative D call: TRBD1 (6 bases). CDR3 length: 12 residues. Germline values: CDR1 SNHLY, CDR2 FYNNEI. V gave up 7 bases and J gave up 5 bases, with 11 bases separating them. The CDR3 region has the DNA TGTGCCAGCACCTGGACAGATTATGGCTACACCTTC. It encodes CASTWTDYGYTF.

The chain is built from TRBV2 and TRBJ2-3, with D perhaps matching TRBD1 (6 bases). The CDR3 consists of 14 residues. Deletions cut 5 bases from V and 3 bases from J, with 12 bases between. CDR1 and CDR2 (germline): SNHLY, FYNNEI. CDR3 loop: CASSPEQGTDTQYF. The DNA of the CDR3 is TGTGCCAGCAGTCCTGAACAGGGAACAGATACGCAGTATTTT.

This clone was observed a handful of times. As DNA, the CDR3 is TGTGCCAGCAGCCAAAGCTATACAGGGCCCCTACCCTACGAGCAGTACTTC. This sequence encodes CASSQSYTGPLPYEQYF. This chain uses TRBV14 with TRBJ2-7, with D possibly being TRBD1 (6 bases). Trimming cost V 2 bases and J 2 bases, with 19 bases left between them. Germline assignment: CDR1 SGHDN and CDR2 FVKESK. The CDR3 runs to 17 residues.

This clone has only a few counts. The V and J genes are TRBV11-2 and TRBJ2-3, with a tentative D call TRBD1 (5 bases). Germline V CDR1 and CDR2: SGHAT, FQNNGV. The germline V and J ends were trimmed by 1 base and 4 bases, with 9 bases remaining between them. This CDR3 has 14 residues. The CDR3 reads CASSLAGFADTQYF. As DNA, the CDR3 is TGTGCCAGCAGCTTAGCAGGGTTCGCAGATACGCAGTATTTT.

CDR3 sequence: CASNTSGTVFF. CDR3 bases: TGTGCCAGCAATACATCCGGGACAGTGTTTTTT. The chain recombines TRBV6-4 with TRBJ1-4, with 7 bases lining up with TRBD1. The CDR3 covers 11 residues. Trimming cost V 7 bases and J 15 bases; bases outside gene matches: 8. The germline CDR1 and CDR2 sequences are MRHNA and SNTAGT.

This clone appeared a few times. V and J are TRBV7-6 and TRBJ2-2; D call uncertain. The CDR3 length is 15 residues. Trimming removed 5 bases at V and 2 bases at J, with 12 bases between. Germline V gene data show CDR1 as SGHVS and CDR2 as FNYEAQ. CDR3 sequence (DNA): TGTGCCAGCAGCCCCCCGGGCAGAAACACCGGGGAGCTGTTTTTT. It encodes CASSPPGRNTGELFF.

The rearrangement uses TRBV4-1 and TRBJ2-5; 8 bases fit TRBD1. The CDR3 totals 18 residues. Germline CDR1 MGHRA, CDR2 YSYEKL. The V and J ends lost 0 bases and 5 bases, in that order; junction bases with no gene match: 14. The CDR3 loop reads CASSQEFGTGGSGETQYF. DNA of the CDR3: TGCGCCAGCAGCCAAGAATTCGGTACAGGGGGTTCGGGGGAGACCCAGTACTTC.

The chain links TRBV19 to TRBJ1-5; no firm D call. This CDR3 region has 13 residues. Germline assignment: CDR1 LNHDA and CDR2 SQIVND (reference sequence). Trimming took off 10 bases at V and 3 bases at J, with 13 bases between the two ends. As DNA, the CDR3 is TGTGCCACCGACCCAGATAACAATCAGCCCCAGCATTTT. Encoded protein: CATDPDNNQPQHF.